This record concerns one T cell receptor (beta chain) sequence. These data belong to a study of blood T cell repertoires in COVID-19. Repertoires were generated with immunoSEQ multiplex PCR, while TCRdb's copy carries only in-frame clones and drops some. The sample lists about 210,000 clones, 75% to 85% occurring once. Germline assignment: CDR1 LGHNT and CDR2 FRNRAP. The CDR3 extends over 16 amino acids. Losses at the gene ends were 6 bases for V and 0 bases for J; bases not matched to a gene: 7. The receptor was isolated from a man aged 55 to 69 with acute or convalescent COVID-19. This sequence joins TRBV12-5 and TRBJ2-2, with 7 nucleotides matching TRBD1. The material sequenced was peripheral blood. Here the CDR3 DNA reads TGTGCTAGTGGCCCTGCCACAGGGGCGAACACCGGGGAGCTGTTTTTT. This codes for CASGPATGANTGELFF.